This passage covers 21 T cell receptor beta chains from one sample sequenced in a study of T cells after yellow fever vaccination (dated by TCRdb to between 2017 and 2020). The treatment or condition label on this specimen signifies: live attenuated yellow fever vaccine strain. Receptor libraries were prepared by 5' RACE. Sequencer: Illumina NovaSeq 6000. TCRdb reanalyzed the raw reads on its own, using fastp at Q25 for trimming and MiXCR for clone calling, and kept in-frame beta chains. Every CDR3 protein is listed once, alongside the most common genes and DNA of its rows. The sample records 200,000 to 300,000 distinct CDR3 sequences, about 3.5% of which are singletons. The top ten hold 15% to 20% of the sample. The starting material was PBMCs, obtained 15 days after the yellow fever booster vaccination. The receptors were sampled from a man in his late teens or twenties who received the YFV17D yellow fever vaccine.

Many counts were recorded for this clonotype. The V call is TRBV7-9, the J call TRBJ2-1; 10 nucleotides align to TRBD1. The CDR3 runs to 15 residues. CDR1 and CDR2 from the germline V gene are SEHNR and FQNEAQ (reference sequence). The junction had 9 bases not matched to a gene; V was cut back by 5 bases and J by 8 bases. The CDR3 loop reads CASSARQGAFDEQFF. CDR3 sequence (DNA): TGTGCCAGCAGCGCGCGACAGGGGGCTTTCGATGAGCAGTTCTTC.

Many counts were recorded for this clonotype. The rearrangement uses TRBV5-5 and TRBJ2-1, with 9 positions matching TRBD1. The CDR3 has 15 amino acids. V shed 2 bases and J 6 bases; nucleotides not matched to a gene: 6. The germline gives CDR1 SGHKS, CDR2 YYEKEE (reference sequence). In nucleotides, the CDR3 is TGTGCCAGCAGCTTACGACAGGGGGTGACCAATGAGCAGTTCTTC. This encodes CASSLRQGVTNEQFF.

There are many counts of this clonotype. CDR3 protein: CASSQETGYGNQPQHF. As DNA, the CDR3 is TGCGCCAGCAGCCAGGAGACAGGGTACGGCAATCAGCCCCAGCATTTT. The genes are TRBV4-3 and TRBJ1-5; 7 bases fit TRBD1. The CDR3 is 16 residues long. The germline V gene encodes CDR1 LGHNA and CDR2 YSLEER. V lost 3 bases and J lost 2; bases outside the gene matches: 7.

This clonotype was counted ten times or more. V usage is TRBV18 and J usage is TRBJ1-1; unclear D gene. Trimming removed 0 bases at V and 3 bases at J, with 8 bases between. CDR1 and CDR2 (germline): KGHSH, LQKENI. There are 14 residues in the CDR3. The CDR3: CASSPPPDHTEAFF. DNA of the CDR3: TGTGCCAGCTCACCACCGCCAGACCACACTGAAGCTTTCTTT.

This clonotype was seen at least ten times. The chain has TRBV29-1 and TRBJ2-1; D possibly corresponds to TRBD1 (6 bases). This CDR3 is 12 amino acids long. V lost 6 bases to trimming and J lost 7 bases, with 13 bases between them. The germline CDR1 and CDR2 sequences are SQVTM and ANQGSEA. This CDR3 is CSVDDRTNEQFF. The CDR3 nucleotides read TGCAGCGTAGACGACAGGACTAATGAGCAGTTCTTC.

This clonotype was counted many times. This chain connects TRBV7-2 to TRBJ2-1, with 8 positions matching TRBD2. The CDR3 is 14 amino acids. Germline trimming cut 5 bases from V and 12 bases from J; bases unmatched to any gene: 12. Germline V gene lookup returns CDR1 SGHTA and CDR2 FQGNSA. CDR3 protein: CASSRTSSEVRQFF. The CDR3 nucleotides read TGTGCCAGCAGCCGGACTAGCTCCGAGGTGCGGCAGTTCTTC.

By its share, this clonotype is medium-sized. The V call is TRBV5-1, the J call TRBJ2-3; the D is unclear. V dropped 2 bases and J dropped 1 base, with 8 bases sitting between them. Per the germline V gene, CDR1 is SGHRS and CDR2 is YFSETQ. This CDR3 has 14 amino acids. CDR3 protein: CASSFERGTDTQYF. DNA for the CDR3: TGCGCCAGCAGCTTCGAACGAGGCACAGATACGCAGTATTTT.

At least ten counts were recorded for this clonotype. The chain couples TRBV5-1 to TRBJ2-2; the D is unclear. Trimming pared 0 bases from V and 6 bases from J, leaving 9 bases between. Germline V gene lookup returns CDR1 SGHRS and CDR2 YFSETQ. CDR3 size: 14 residues. DNA of the CDR3: TGCGCCAGCAGCTTGGATCAACGCGCCGGGGAGCTGTTTTTT. It codes for CASSLDQRAGELFF.

At least ten counts were recorded for this clonotype. V gene TRBV6-5 combines with J gene TRBJ1-4; D remains ambiguous. The germline gives CDR1 MNHEY, CDR2 SVGAGI. The CDR3 runs 15 residues. V lost 4 bases and J 11 bases, leaving 20 bases between the germline ends. The CDR3 nucleotides read TGTGCCAGCAGTTCCGACCCTGGACTTATCGGCAAACTGTTTTTT. Residues: CASSSDPGLIGKLFF.

This clonotype occurred many times. This chain uses TRBV20-1 with TRBJ2-3, with a tentative D call TRBD1 (6 bases). V dropped 6 bases and J dropped 1 base, with 11 bases sitting between them. Germline V gives CDR1 DFQATT, CDR2 SNEGSKA (reference sequence). The CDR3 runs to 13 residues. CDR3 protein: CSARQDRTDTQYF. CDR3 in DNA: TGCAGTGCCCGACAGGATCGCACAGATACGCAGTATTTT.

This clonotype showed up many times. The V gene is TRBV5-6, the J gene TRBJ2-7; TRBD2 is a possible D gene (6 bases). In germline, CDR1 is SGHDT, CDR2 YYEEEE. Trimming pared 4 bases from V and 4 bases from J, leaving 12 bases between. The CDR3 runs to 13 residues. CDR3 residues: CASSPWDFYEQYF. CDR3 bases: TGTGCCAGCAGCCCCTGGGACTTTTACGAGCAGTACTTC.

This clonotype was found many times. The genes are TRBV4-2 and TRBJ1-5, with 7 bases lining up with TRBD1. This CDR3 region has 15 residues. J lost 4 bases, V lost 1 base, and 4 bases had no gene match. Germline V gene data show CDR1 as LGHNA and CDR2 as YNFKEQ. CDR3 region: CASSQGDSENQPQHF. CDR3 nucleotides: TGTGCCAGCAGCCAAGGGGACAGCGAGAATCAGCCCCAGCATTTT.

In this sample, this clonotype turned up a few times. This chain connects TRBV14 to TRBJ2-1; D is uncertain. Trimming took off 2 bases at V and 3 bases at J, with 8 bases between the two ends. From germline, CDR1 is SGHDN and CDR2 FVKESK. The CDR3 covers 14 residues. The CDR3 DNA sequence: TGTGCCAGCAGCCAAAGCGTCTTCTACAATGAGCAGTTCTTC. Residues: CASSQSVFYNEQFF.

This clonotype has a count of ten or more. V gene TRBV6-2 or TRBV6-3 combines with J gene TRBJ1-5; D gene ambiguous. The CDR3 contains 15 residues. V was cut by 2 bases and J by 2 bases, with 10 bases left in between. From germline, CDR1 is MNHEY and CDR2 SVGEGT. CDR3 amino acids: CASSYRTVRNQPQHF. CDR3 coding DNA: TGTGCCAGCAGTTACCGTACGGTCCGCAATCAGCCCCAGCATTTT.

In this sample, this clonotype turned up many times. The rearrangement links TRBV4-1 to TRBJ1-6; D uncertain. This CDR3 contains 14 residues. Between the trimmed V and J ends, which lost 1 base and 7 bases, there was a span of 8 bases. Germline values: CDR1 MGHRA, CDR2 YSYEKL. The CDR3 here is CASSQVGRNSPLHF. In nucleotides, the CDR3 is TGCGCCAGCAGCCAAGTGGGGAGGAATTCACCCCTCCACTTT.

The sample holds a few counts of this clonotype. This chain uses TRBV7-3 with TRBJ2-2, with TRBD1 identical over 7 bases. V shed 8 bases, J shed 7 bases, and the junction held 7 bases outside the gene matches. The germline V gene has CDR1 SGHTA and CDR2 FQGTGA. The CDR3 has 13 residues. As DNA, the CDR3 is TGTGCCAGCTGTTCACAGGGGAGCGGGGAGCTGTTTTTT. Its translation: CASCSQGSGELFF.

This clonotype showed up just a few times. The chain couples TRBV6-4 to TRBJ2-1; 7 bases map to TRBD2. J gave up 0 bases and V 0 bases, and 5 bases lay outside the gene matches. This CDR3 is 17 amino acids long. Germline V lookup: CDR1 MRHNA, CDR2 SNTAGT. The CDR3 DNA sequence: TGTGCCAGCAGTGACTCTACTAGCGCCAGCTCCTACAATGAGCAGTTCTTC. The encoded protein is CASSDSTSASSYNEQFF.

This clonotype was detected ten times or more. The J gene is TRBJ1-2, the V gene TRBV12-3 or TRBV12-4; 8 bases map to TRBD1. The CDR3 length is 12 residues. V was clipped by 5 bases and J by 7 bases; unmatched bases: 3. CDR3 residues: CASSRDRGGYTF. Here the CDR3 DNA reads TGTGCCAGCAGTCGCGACAGGGGTGGCTACACCTTC.

This clonotype was seen many times. The V and J genes are TRBV5-1 and TRBJ1-1, with a weak D call TRBD1 (5 bases). CDR1 is SGHRS and CDR2 is YFSETQ in the germline V gene. The V and J ends lost 4 bases and 2 bases respectively, with 12 bases between them. The CDR3 spans 14 residues. The DNA of the CDR3 is TGCGCCAGCAGCGCAGGGACGGGAAACACTGAAGCTTTCTTT. Protein: CASSAGTGNTEAFF.

Many counts were recorded for this clonotype. The chain recombines TRBV29-1 with TRBJ2-3; D is undetermined. The CDR3 loop spans 12 amino acids. V was clipped by 6 bases and J by 0 bases, with 7 bases between them. The germline V gene has CDR1 SQVTM and CDR2 ANQGSEA. In nucleotides, the CDR3 is TGCAGCGTGGAATCTAGCACAGATACGCAGTATTTT. As protein: CSVESSTDTQYF.

This clonotype was counted many times. The CDR3 DNA is TGTGCCAGCAGCGGGGCGGGGACTGAAGCTTTCTTT. Its translation: CASSGAGTEAFF. The chain couples TRBV7-9 to TRBJ1-1, with a possible D match to TRBD1 (5 bases). This CDR3 has 12 residues. The ends were cut back, 5 bases at V and 5 bases at J, with 9 bases in the middle. Germline V CDR1 and CDR2: SEHNR, FQNEAQ (reference sequence).